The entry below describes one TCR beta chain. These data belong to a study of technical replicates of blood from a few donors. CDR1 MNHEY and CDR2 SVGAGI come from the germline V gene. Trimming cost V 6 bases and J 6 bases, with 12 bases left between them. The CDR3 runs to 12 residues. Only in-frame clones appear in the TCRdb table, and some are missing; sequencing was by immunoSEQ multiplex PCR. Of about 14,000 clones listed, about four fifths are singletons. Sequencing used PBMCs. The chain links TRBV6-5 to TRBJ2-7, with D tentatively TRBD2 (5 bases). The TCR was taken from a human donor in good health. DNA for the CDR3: TGTGCCAGCAGCAAGAGGGCTTCCGAGCAGTACTTC. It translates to CASSKRASEQYF.